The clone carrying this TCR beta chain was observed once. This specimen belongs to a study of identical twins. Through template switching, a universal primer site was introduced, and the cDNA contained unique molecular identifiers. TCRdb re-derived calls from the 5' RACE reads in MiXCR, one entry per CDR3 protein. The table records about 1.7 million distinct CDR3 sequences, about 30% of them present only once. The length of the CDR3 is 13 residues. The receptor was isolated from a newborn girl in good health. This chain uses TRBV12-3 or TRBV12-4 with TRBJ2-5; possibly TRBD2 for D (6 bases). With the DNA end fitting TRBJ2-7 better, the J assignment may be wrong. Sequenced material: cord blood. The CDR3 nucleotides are TGTGCCAGCACCATTGGAGGGGCCTACGAGCAGTACTTC. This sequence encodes CASTIGGAYEQYF.